The T cell receptor (beta chain) under discussion was sequenced for a study of cytomegalovirus exposure and HLA in healthy donors. Overall study results and limits: Follow-up analysis found HLA locus-dependent TCR association rates, highest for DRB1 and lowest for HLA-C. Researchers reported in a later analysis that common viral pathogens appeared linked to several top clusters.

As to this clone: Its specificity is unknown. The identical CDR3 is also encoded by other nucleotide sequences in the sample.

The PCR used 60 Vbeta and 13 Jbeta primers. TCRdb keeps only in-frame clones here, not all; method: immunoSEQ multiplex PCR. The sample includes around 210,000 clones. Healthy bone marrow donors made up the cohort. Germline loops: CDR1 MDHEN, CDR2 SYDVKM. The CDR3 loop spans 16 amino acids. Trimming at V came to 5 bases and at J to 5 bases, leaving 9 bases not matched to a gene. The gene calls are TRBV28 and TRBJ2-3, with 11 bases identical to TRBD2. The TCR originated in a girl aged 2-10 years in good health and CMV-seropositive. Sequenced input: PBMCs. CDR3 region: CASSPGTSGRGDTQYF. The CDR3 nucleotides are TGTGCCAGCAGTCCCGGGACTAGCGGCAGAGGAGATACGCAGTATTTT.